The 17 T cell receptor beta chains below all came from one sample that was sequenced in a study of T cells in Graves' hyperthyroidism and ophthalmopathy (dated by TCRdb to about 2019). The protocol used for the library was multiplex PCR. The run used an Illumina HiSeq 2000. The TCR beta CDR3 regions were amplified from RNA transcripts. The first round of RT-PCR for the TCR CDR3 was performed with the HTBI primer set and the Qiagen OneStep RT-PCR kit. The public reads were reanalyzed by TCRdb: fastp trimming at Q25, MiXCR alignment, in-frame beta chains only. One record per CDR3 amino acid sequence lists the most common genes and DNA. This sample has about 480,000 distinct CDR3 sequences in its table, and about 15% of those were observed once. The ten largest clones represent about 17% of the sample. The sequenced material came from blood. These receptors were taken from a young woman with Graves' hyperthyroidism.

This clonotype has at least ten counts. V gene TRBV2 combines with J gene TRBJ2-2; 13 bases line up with TRBD2. Germline V gene lookup returns CDR1 SNHLY and CDR2 FYNNEI. The CDR3 contains 16 residues. Germline trimming cut 8 bases from V and 8 bases from J; bases unmatched to any gene: 11. CDR3 protein: CASGLLAGGSLGELFF. The CDR3 coding sequence is TGTGCCAGCGGCTTACTAGCGGGAGGGTCTTTGGGGGAGCTGTTTTTT.

Only a few counts were recorded for this clonotype. The chain is built from TRBV5-6 and TRBJ1-4; D remains unclear. CDR3 length equals 15 residues. With 1 base removed from V and 2 bases from J, the gap between germline ends came to 9 bases. CDR1 is SGHDT, CDR2 YYEEEE, per germline. The CDR3 DNA reads TGTGCCAGCAGCTTGAATGGTGGGACTAATGAAAAACTGTTTTTT. Its translation: CASSLNGGTNEKLFF.

This clonotype has a count of ten or more. The rearrangement uses TRBV27 and TRBJ2-1; 11 positions agree with TRBD2. This CDR3 has 17 amino acids. Trimming cost V 5 bases and J 2 bases; bases outside gene matches: 8. The germline gives CDR1 MNHEY, CDR2 SMNVEV (reference sequence). For the CDR3, the DNA is TGTGCCAGCAGTCCACTGGGACTAGCGGAGACCTACAATGAGCAGTTCTTC. Protein: CASSPLGLAETYNEQFF.

The chain employs TRBV6-2 or TRBV6-3 and TRBJ1-5; a weak D match, TRBD1 (5 bases). Germline V gene data show CDR1 as MNHEY and CDR2 as SVGEGT. V was trimmed by 7 bases and J by 3 bases, leaving 16 bases between them. The CDR3 totals 15 residues. Here the CDR3 reads CASTIVGGYNQPQHF. As DNA, the CDR3 is TGTGCCAGCACAATTGTGGGGGGATACAATCAGCCCCAGCATTTT.

This chain joins TRBV28 and TRBJ2-3, with TRBD2 as a possible D gene (6 bases). The CDR3 consists of 19 residues. Germline V lookup: CDR1 MDHEN, CDR2 SYDVKM. The germline V and J ends were trimmed by 4 bases and 0 bases, with 23 bases remaining between them. The CDR3 here is CASSSLWASVTSSTDTQYF. The CDR3 nucleotides read TGTGCCAGCAGTTCCCTCTGGGCTAGCGTAACCTCTAGCACAGATACGCAGTATTTT.

CDR3 protein: CASSVRGRGEKLFF. The CDR3 DNA follows: TGTGCCAGCAGTGTACGGGGGCGCGGAGAAAAACTGTTTTTT. V gene TRBV2 combines with J gene TRBJ1-4; D perhaps matches TRBD1 (6 bases). Per germline, CDR1 SNHLY and CDR2 FYNNEI. The CDR3 totals 14 residues. V was clipped by 4 bases and J by 8 bases, with 14 bases between them.

Ten or more counts support this clonotype. This chain joins TRBV6-1 and TRBJ1-1; possibly TRBD1 for D (6 bases). This CDR3 contains 15 residues. V was pared by 1 base and J by 5 bases, with 14 bases between. Germline V gene data show CDR1 as MNHNS and CDR2 as SASEGT. DNA of the CDR3: TGTGCCAGCAGTGAAGGGGAACAGGGTTGGACTGAAGCTTTCTTT. Amino acid sequence: CASSEGEQGWTEAFF.

This clonotype has ten or more counts. This chain connects TRBV19 to TRBJ2-1, with 11 bases matching TRBD2. Germline V lookup: CDR1 LNHDA, CDR2 SQIVND (reference sequence). With 3 bases clipped from V and 8 bases from J, the junction kept 3 bases outside the gene matches. The CDR3 loop spans 14 amino acids. The CDR3: CASSITSGSDEQFF. The CDR3 DNA reads TGTGCCAGTAGTATTACTAGCGGGAGCGATGAGCAGTTCTTC.

A few counts support this clonotype. The chain recombines TRBV6-5 with TRBJ1-6; D remains ambiguous. This CDR3 spans 15 amino acids. Trimming took off 0 bases at V and 7 bases at J, with 10 bases between the two ends. CDR1 is MNHEY and CDR2 is SVGAGI in the germline V gene. The CDR3 here is CASSYSNGQNSPLHF. The CDR3, as DNA: TGTGCCAGCAGTTACTCGAACGGTCAGAATTCACCCCTCCACTTT.

The chain joins TRBV5-1 to TRBJ2-7; 9 bases agree with TRBD1. From germline, CDR1 is SGHRS and CDR2 YFSETQ. The CDR3 totals 16 residues. V shed 3 bases, J shed 4 bases, and the junction held 11 bases outside the gene matches. CDR3 DNA sequence: TGCGCCAGCAGCTCGGCTGTAAGACAGGGGGTGTACGAGCAGTACTTC. Amino acids: CASSSAVRQGVYEQYF.

J is TRBJ2-5 and V is TRBV5-5; no clear D. CDR1 is SGHKS, CDR2 YYEKEE, per germline (reference sequence). The length of the CDR3 is 14 residues. V was trimmed by 4 bases and J by 3 bases, leaving 13 bases between them. The CDR3 DNA sequence: TGTGCCAGCAGCCATATAGTGGGAAAAGAGACCCAGTACTTC. Protein: CASSHIVGKETQYF.

This clonotype has a count of ten or more. The gene calls are TRBV6-1 and TRBJ2-7; D may be TRBD1 (5 bases). The CDR3 is 13 residues long. V gave up 6 bases and J gave up 2 bases, with 11 bases separating them. Germline loops: CDR1 MNHNS, CDR2 SASEGT. CDR3 sequence reads: CASRPGYAYEQYF. CDR3 DNA sequence: TGTGCCAGCAGGCCAGGGTACGCCTACGAGCAGTACTTC.

In its sample, this clonotype was seen many times. The chain links TRBV27 to TRBJ1-2; 11 nucleotides agree with TRBD1. Germline CDR1 and CDR2: MNHEY and SMNVEV (reference sequence). V shed 6 bases, J shed 6 bases, and the junction held 3 bases outside the gene matches. The CDR3 is 13 amino acids. CDR3 DNA sequence: TGTGCCAGCAGACGGGACAGGGGGGATGGCTACACCTTC. It is translated as CASRRDRGDGYTF.

V usage is TRBV15 and J usage is TRBJ1-1; D remains unclear. The V gene's germline CDR1 is LNHNV and CDR2 YYDKDF (reference sequence). V lost 5 bases and J lost 0, with 10 bases in between. The CDR3 has 14 amino acids. The CDR3 region is CATSLDRLNTEAFF. In DNA, the CDR3 is TGTGCCACCAGCTTGGACCGATTGAACACTGAAGCTTTCTTT.

CDR3 DNA: TGTGCCAGTAGTATAGTCCAGGGGGGAAACTATGGCTACACCTTC. This encodes CASSIVQGGNYGYTF. V gene TRBV19 combines with J gene TRBJ1-2, with 7 bases lining up with TRBD1. V shed 1 base and J 2 bases; nucleotides not matched to a gene: 4. The germline V gene has CDR1 LNHDA and CDR2 SQIVND (reference sequence). This CDR3 contains 15 residues.

The genes are TRBV4-1 and TRBJ2-2; D may be TRBD2 (6 bases). Germline assignment: CDR1 MGHRA and CDR2 YSYEKL. The CDR3 is 15 residues long. Trimming removed 2 bases from V and 6 bases from J, with 13 bases in between. CDR3 amino acids: CASSQTDGGPGELFF. Here the CDR3 DNA reads TGCGCCAGCAGCCAAACTGACGGGGGTCCCGGGGAGCTGTTTTTT.

The chain combines TRBV10-3 with TRBJ2-3; D uncertain. CDR3 size: 15 residues. Germline CDR1 ENHRY, CDR2 SYGVKD. V dropped 0 bases and J dropped 2 bases, with 9 bases sitting between them. CDR3 coding DNA: TGTGCCATCAGTGAGTCTGATCGGTACACAGATACGCAGTATTTT. Its translation is CAISESDRYTDTQYF.